This record looks at one T cell receptor beta chain sequence and its context. Only in-frame clones appear in the TCRdb table, and some are missing; sequencing was by immunoSEQ multiplex PCR. This table has some 2.1 million clones, around 93% appearing once. CD45RO-negative, CCR7-selected cells formed the naive CD8 fraction, which excluded terminally differentiated effector memory CD45RA+ cells. The CDR3 is made up of 14 amino acids. V was clipped by 0 bases and J by 6 bases, with 8 bases between them. Germline V lookup: CDR1 MNHEY, CDR2 SVGAGI. This sample stems from a study of shared clonotypes between healthy human individuals.

Sequencing was done on a sample of naive CD8+ T cells from PBMCs. The rearrangement uses TRBV6-5 and TRBJ2-2; the D is unclear. The TCR sequence derives from a man aged 18-30 years in good health. Some clones in this sample may be carry-over from other donors' samples. CDR3 nucleotide sequence: TGTGCCAGCAGTTACTCAAAAGGGTCCGGGGAGCTGTTTTTT. Translated: CASSYSKGSGELFF.